A selection of T cell receptor beta chains follows, all from one sample in a study of beta chain features in type 1 diabetes. Here immunoSEQ multiplex PCR was the method, and the copy in TCRdb shows in-frame clones only, minus some. The sample consists of a few hundred thousand clones, around 9.9% of them appearing once. Material: naive CD4+ T cells from blood. The receptors shown here come from a man aged 30 to 45 with type 1 diabetes. The CDR3 runs from the conserved cysteine through the conserved F or W. Each record gives: D gene, V gene, clone size, J gene, CDR3 protein, CDR3 DNA. D genes are given only for firm matches. Size tells how often a clone was seen (once, few, many) or the class of an expanded clone, and some rows leave it out.

D: -; V: TRBV6-5; size: few; J: TRBJ2-5; CDR3: CASSYLGRETQYF; DNA: TGTGCCAGCAGTTACCTTGGGAGGGAGACCCAGTACTTC
D: -; V: TRBV5-1; size: few; J: TRBJ2-7; CDR3: CASSIHSTGFYEQYF; DNA: TGCGCCAGCAGCATTCATTCAACAGGATTCTACGAGCAGTACTTC
D: -; V: TRBV30; size: -; J: TRBJ1-6; CDR3: CAWRIQFGSSYNSPLHF; DNA: TGTGCCTGGAGGATCCAATTCGGGAGCTCCTATAATTCACCCCTCCACTTT
D: TRBD2; V: TRBV7-3; size: few; J: TRBJ2-1; CDR3: CASSVAGDYNEQFF; DNA: TGTGCCAGCAGCGTAGCGGGGGACTACAATGAGCAGTTCTTC
D: TRBD1; V: TRBV20-1; size: -; J: TRBJ1-2; CDR3: CSANRGYGYTF; DNA: TGCAGTGCTAACAGGGGTTACGGCTACACCTTC
D: -; V: TRBV30; size: -; J: TRBJ1-4; CDR3: CACTWASNEKLFF; DNA: TGTGCCTGCACGTGGGCCTCTAATGAAAAACTGTTTTTT
D: TRBD2; V: TRBV29-1; size: few; J: TRBJ2-5; CDR3: CSVGGLAGKETQYF; DNA: TGCAGCGTGGGGGGACTAGCGGGAAAAGAGACCCAGTACTTC
D: TRBD2; V: TRBV9; size: -; J: TRBJ2-5; CDR3: CASTLHAGGDQETQYF; DNA: TGTGCCAGCACCTTACATGCCGGGGGGGATCAAGAGACCCAGTACTTC
D: -; V: TRBV7-2; size: few; J: TRBJ1-4; CDR3: CASSLPGPGVKLFF; DNA: TGTGCCAGCAGCTTGCCAGGGCCAGGTGTAAAACTGTTTTTT
D: -; V: TRBV5-1; size: -; J: TRBJ1-6; CDR3: CASSLDGGGRRSPLHF; DNA: TGCGCCAGCAGCTTGGACGGGGGGGGGCGAAGGTCACCCCTCCACTTT
D: TRBD1; V: TRBV2; size: few; J: TRBJ1-1; CDR3: CASSTRGQPRAEAFF; DNA: TGTGCCAGCAGTACGAGGGGACAGCCACGAGCTGAAGCTTTCTTT
D: TRBD1; V: TRBV7-9; size: few; J: TRBJ2-3; CDR3: CASSAYQGADTQYF; DNA: TGTGCCAGCAGCGCGTACCAGGGGGCAGATACGCAGTATTTT
D: -; V: TRBV18; size: -; J: TRBJ1-6; CDR3: CASSPDTFNSPLHF; DNA: TGTGCCAGCTCACCGGACACCTTTAATTCACCCCTCCACTTT
D: -; V: TRBV20-1; size: -; J: TRBJ1-2; CDR3: CGGERGRGYTF; DNA: TGCGGAGGGGAACGGGGACGTGGCTACACCTTC
D: -; V: TRBV7-8; size: few; J: TRBJ2-3; CDR3: CASSRDPGGASDTQYF; DNA: TGTGCCAGCAGCCGTGACCCTGGGGGCGCTTCAGATACGCAGTATTTT
D: TRBD1; V: TRBV4-3; size: -; J: TRBJ1-4; CDR3: CASSQGDRVEKKLFF; DNA: TGCGCCAGCAGCCAAGGAGACAGGGTGGAGAAAAAACTGTTTTTT
D: TRBD1; V: TRBV4-3; size: once; J: TRBJ2-3; CDR3: CASSRLEGAYTDTQYF; DNA: TGCGCCAGCAGCCGCCTAGAGGGGGCTTACACAGATACGCAGTATTTT
D: TRBD1; V: TRBV2; size: -; J: TRBJ1-6; CDR3: CASSLSGGPYNSPLHF; DNA: TGTGCCAGCAGTTTATCAGGGGGCCCCTATAATTCACCCCTCCACTTT
D: -; V: TRBV5-1; size: -; J: TRBJ2-7; CDR3: CASSFRQNGLEQYF; DNA: TGCGCCAGCAGCTTCAGACAGAATGGGCTCGAGCAGTACTTC
D: -; V: TRBV11-3; size: -; J: TRBJ2-1; CDR3: CASSLDGGYEQFF; DNA: TGTGCCAGCAGCTTAGATGGGGGCTACGAGCAGTTCTTC
D: -; V: TRBV7-9; size: few; J: TRBJ2-3; CDR3: CASSLDQQGDTQYF; DNA: TGTGCCAGCAGCTTAGACCAACAGGGAGATACGCAGTATTTT
D: TRBD1; V: TRBV5-4; size: -; J: TRBJ1-1; CDR3: CASSPGQGTVWGRAFF; DNA: TGTGCCAGCAGCCCTGGACAGGGGACGGTTTGGGGTAGAGCTTTCTTT
D: -; V: TRBV28; size: few; J: TRBJ1-1; CDR3: CASSLQGTEAFF; DNA: TGTGCCAGCAGTCTTCAGGGAACTGAAGCTTTCTTT
D: -; V: TRBV5-4; size: few; J: TRBJ2-2; CDR3: CASSLVDTGELFF; DNA: TGTGCCAGCAGCTTGGTCGACACCGGGGAGCTGTTTTTT
D: -; V: TRBV28; size: -; J: TRBJ1-5; CDR3: CASSPSEDTIHNQPQHF; DNA: TGTGCCAGCAGTCCCTCCGAGGATACCATCCATAATCAGCCCCAGCATTTT
D: TRBD1; V: TRBV5-1; size: -; J: TRBJ2-3; CDR3: CASSLAGTGFTDTQYF; DNA: TGCGCCAGCAGCTTGGCGGGGACAGGGTTCACAGATACGCAGTATTTT
D: -; V: TRBV4-2; size: -; J: TRBJ2-4; CDR3: CASSQDNRVGKNIQYF; DNA: TGTGCCAGCAGCCAAGATAACAGGGTGGGGAAAAACATTCAGTACTTC
D: TRBD1; V: TRBV5-6; size: -; J: TRBJ2-7; CDR3: CASRRTWDRGEYEQYF; DNA: TGTGCCAGCAGAAGGACGTGGGACAGGGGAGAATACGAGCAGTACTTC
D: TRBD1; V: TRBV5-6; size: once; J: TRBJ2-3; CDR3: CASSPRTTGWGDTQYF; DNA: TGTGCCAGCAGCCCGAGGACGACAGGGTGGGGAGATACGCAGTATTTT
D: -; V: TRBV5-1; size: few; J: TRBJ2-3; CDR3: CASTETLAESTDTQYF; DNA: TGCGCCAGCACCGAGACGTTGGCGGAGTCCACAGATACGCAGTATTTT
D: -; V: TRBV18; size: few; J: TRBJ1-1; CDR3: CASSPRQGITEAFF; DNA: TGTGCCAGCTCACCGCGGCAGGGCATTACTGAAGCTTTCTTT
D: -; V: TRBV9; size: -; J: TRBJ2-2; CDR3: CASSPYGGGGIGELFF; DNA: TGTGCCAGCAGCCCGTACGGAGGGGGGGGGATCGGGGAGCTGTTTTTT
D: -; V: TRBV30; size: -; J: TRBJ1-2; CDR3: CAWSATGLGGYTF; DNA: TGTGCCTGGAGTGCCACAGGACTAGGTGGCTACACCTTC
D: -; V: TRBV7-2; size: few; J: TRBJ2-5; CDR3: CASSTTPTTETQYF; DNA: TGTGCCAGCAGCACCACCCCAACTACTGAGACCCAGTACTTC
D: TRBD2; V: TRBV28; size: few; J: TRBJ2-3; CDR3: CASSGSGGSTDTQYF; DNA: TGTGCCAGCAGTGGTAGCGGGGGGAGCACAGATACGCAGTATTTT
D: TRBD1; V: TRBV19; size: few; J: TRBJ1-2; CDR3: CASSIPTGSGYTF; DNA: TGTGCCAGTAGTATTCCGACAGGGTCTGGCTACACCTTC
D: -; V: TRBV7-2; size: -; J: TRBJ1-2; CDR3: CASSLGRGRNYGYTF; DNA: TGTGCCAGCAGCTTGGGGAGGGGTCGAAACTATGGCTACACCTTC
D: -; V: TRBV7-2; size: -; J: TRBJ2-4; CDR3: CASSFQGAKNIQYF; DNA: TGTGCCAGCAGCTTCCAGGGGGCCAAAAACATTCAGTACTTC
D: -; V: TRBV11-1; size: few; J: TRBJ1-6; CDR3: CASSPGDRRNSPLHF; DNA: TGTGCCAGCAGCCCGGGCGACAGAAGGAATTCACCCCTCCACTTT
D: TRBD2; V: TRBV27; size: few; J: TRBJ2-7; CDR3: CASRLAGGLIHAEQYF; DNA: TGTGCCAGCAGACTAGCGGGGGGGCTAATCCACGCCGAGCAGTACTTC
D: TRBD1; V: TRBV11-2; size: -; J: TRBJ2-1; CDR3: CASSQGDNEQFF; DNA: TGTGCCAGCAGCCAGGGGGACAATGAGCAGTTCTTC
D: -; V: TRBV5-6; size: -; J: TRBJ2-7; CDR3: CASSEGLYEQYF; DNA: TGTGCCAGCAGCGAGGGACTCTACGAGCAGTACTTC
D: -; V: TRBV30; size: few; J: TRBJ2-3; CDR3: CAWSVDRADTQYF; DNA: TGTGCCTGGAGTGTGGACAGAGCGGATACGCAGTATTTT
D: -; V: TRBV7-9; size: -; J: TRBJ1-6; CDR3: CASGLNSPLHF; DNA: TGTGCCAGCGGACTGAATTCACCCCTCCACTTT
D: TRBD1; V: TRBV29-1; size: few; J: TRBJ2-7; CDR3: CSVVGTGVHEQYF; DNA: TGCAGCGTTGTAGGGACAGGGGTCCACGAGCAGTACTTC
D: TRBD1; V: TRBV7-9; size: few; J: TRBJ1-2; CDR3: CASSLAGTGVNYGYTF; DNA: TGTGCCAGCAGCTTAGCGGGGACAGGGGTTAACTATGGCTACACCTTC
D: -; V: TRBV30; size: -; J: TRBJ2-7; CDR3: CAWSVQGYEQYF; DNA: TGTGCCTGGAGTGTACAGGGCTACGAGCAGTACTTC
D: TRBD1; V: TRBV9; size: few; J: TRBJ1-2; CDR3: CASSAKGQGNYGYTF; DNA: TGTGCCAGCAGCGCCAAGGGACAGGGTAACTATGGCTACACCTTC
D: -; V: TRBV30; size: -; J: TRBJ1-3; CDR3: CAWSVHSGLSGNTIYF; DNA: TGTGCCTGGAGTGTACATTCGGGATTATCTGGAAACACCATATATTTT
D: -; V: TRBV7-2; size: few; J: TRBJ2-5; CDR3: CASSSTGKETQYF; DNA: TGTGCCAGCAGCTCGACAGGAAAAGAGACCCAGTACTTC
D: TRBD2; V: TRBV19; size: -; J: TRBJ2-5; CDR3: CASSAGTSGHQETQYF; DNA: TGTGCCAGTAGTGCCGGGACTAGCGGGCACCAAGAGACCCAGTACTTC
D: TRBD1; V: TRBV9; size: -; J: TRBJ2-3; CDR3: CASGRQGVSDTQYF; DNA: TGTGCCAGCGGTCGACAGGGTGTGTCAGATACGCAGTATTTT
D: -; V: TRBV25-1; size: -; J: TRBJ2-2; CDR3: CASSESFGSAGELFF; DNA: TGTGCCAGCAGTGAATCTTTCGGTTCCGCCGGGGAGCTGTTTTTT
D: TRBD1; V: TRBV5-1; size: few; J: TRBJ1-1; CDR3: CASSLQGAGTEAFF; DNA: TGCGCCAGCAGTCTACAGGGGGCCGGTACTGAAGCTTTCTTT
D: -; V: TRBV6-6; size: -; J: TRBJ2-5; CDR3: CASGGRGETQYF; DNA: TGTGCCTCGGGGGGCCGAGGGGAGACCCAGTACTTC
D: -; V: TRBV18; size: few; J: TRBJ2-3; CDR3: CASSPTGSSTDTQYF; DNA: TGTGCCAGCTCACCTACAGGGTCGAGCACAGATACGCAGTATTTT
D: TRBD1; V: TRBV19; size: few; J: TRBJ1-2; CDR3: CASSPTRTGDGYTF; DNA: TGTGCCAGTAGCCCTACGAGGACAGGGGATGGCTACACCTTC
D: TRBD1; V: TRBV7-9; size: few; J: TRBJ1-6; CDR3: CASTQPRDSSPLHF; DNA: TGTGCCAGCACCCAGCCTCGGGACAGTTCACCCCTCCACTTT
D: TRBD1; V: TRBV29-1; size: few; J: TRBJ1-2; CDR3: CSVVGQANLYGYTF; DNA: TGCAGCGTGGTGGGACAGGCTAACCTCTATGGCTACACCTTC
D: -; V: TRBV30; size: few; J: TRBJ2-7; CDR3: CAWSDNRVGEQYF; DNA: TGTGCCTGGAGCGATAACAGGGTGGGTGAGCAGTACTTC